The TCR beta chain under discussion was sequenced for a study of lymphopenia after photon versus proton radiotherapy (dated by TCRdb to the late 2010s). About the study as a whole: In patients with gastrointestinal tumors who developed high-grade lymphopenia, the study compared the immunological effects of photon radiation therapy with those of proton radiation therapy. The cohort included 20 patients with gastrointestinal tumors who developed lymphopenia after receiving either photon or proton therapy. The goal of the study was to describe how the two radiation modalities differ in their effects on the immune system.

Overall study outcomes, separate from this receptor: After the lymphocyte count nadir, photon-treated repertoires showed oligoclonal expansion, especially of CD8+ Temra cells, which drove the drop in diversity. Across the cohort, an inverse correlation was found between a larger post-nadir drop in TCR diversity and overall survival time among patients who died. The survival association was examined only in patients who died, and the authors described better survival with proton therapy as a possibility, not as a demonstrated result. Relative stability during treatment was observed in proton-treated patients, whereas loss of naive T cells and TCR diversity and gain of effector/memory populations were observed in photon-treated patients.

The germline V gene sets CDR1 to MDHEN and CDR2 to SYDVKM. Inclusive of the bounding cysteine and phenylalanine, the CDR3 is 13 residues long. This entry keeps only the CDR3 DNA: 39 bases, framed from base 1. The trim is 3 bases for V and 9 bases for J, with a gap of 12 bases between the germline ends. The method behind the library was the immunoSEQ multiplex PCR assay. T cell repertoires were profiled by deep sequencing of rearranged TCR beta loci, alongside multiparametric flow cytometry. This immuneACCESS table, as held by TCRdb, lists in-frame sequences with V and J called but not all clones. Of the missing ones, under half trace to an unresolved V gene in checked studies; the others have no known cause. The sample table lists 50,000 to 60,000 clones, 92% of them with a count of one. The ten most abundant clones make up approximately 18% of the sample. As regards this clone: The specificity of this receptor is unknown. No base-level quality is on record; no much larger clone is a single base apart.

In this chain, TRBV28 is recombined with TRBJ1-5; the D gene identity is not certain. This receptor was obtained from a woman aged 40-49 years with cholangiocarcinoma. Sequencing used peripheral blood, obtained from a patient treated with photon-based radiotherapy. The CDR3 in this case is CASSLELGRPQHF. The DNA is TGTGCCAGCAGTTTGGAACTAGGGCGGCCCCAGCATTTT.